Each of the 32 T cell receptor beta chains below was sequenced from the same sample in a study of OX40 agonist ivuxolimab in advanced cancers. Sequenced by immunoSEQ multiplex PCR; TCRdb stores in-frame clones only, minus some. The data hold more than 15,000 clones, with 82% observed a single time. Here the sequenced sample was CD4+ or CD8+ T cells sorted from blood, taken in a trial of the OX40 agonist ivuxolimab. The source of these receptors is an adult with an advanced solid tumor such as melanoma, head and neck, liver or kidney cancer.

This CDR3 reads CASSDPNRDTEAFF. In DNA, the CDR3 is TGTGCCAGCAGTGACCCAAACAGGGATACTGAAGCTTTCTTT. The rearrangement uses TRBV25-1 and TRBJ1-1; D may be TRBD1 (6 bases). Per germline, CDR1 MGHDK and CDR2 SYGVNS. The V end was cut by 3 bases, the J end by 5 bases, with 13 bases between. CDR3 size: 14 residues. The variable domain in full, completed from reference TRBV25-1 and TRBJ1-1, reads EADIYQTPRYLVIGTGKKITLECSQTMGHDKMYWYQQDPGMELHLIHYSYGVNSTEKGDLSSESTVSRIRTEHFPLTLESARPSHTSQYLCASSDPNRDTEAFFGQGTRLTVV.

This clone has just a few counts. V and J are TRBV18 and TRBJ2-5; 9 bases are a match to TRBD2. The germline gives CDR1 KGHSH, CDR2 LQKENI. The CDR3 is 15 amino acids. V lost 5 bases, J lost 4 bases, and 8 bases stayed unmatched. This chain's CDR3 is CASSTPGLARETQYF. The CDR3 nucleotides read TGTGCCAGCTCAACTCCGGGACTAGCAAGAGAGACCCAGTACTTC.

In its sample, this clone was seen a few times. The chain combines TRBV30 with TRBJ1-5; D might be TRBD1 (5 bases). This CDR3 has 13 residues. Germline V gene data show CDR1 as GTSNPN and CDR2 as SVGIG (reference sequence). V was trimmed by 0 bases and J by 3 bases, leaving 6 bases between them. CDR3 DNA sequence: TGTGCCTGGAGTGTGGGGGACAATCAGCCCCAGCATTTT. Translating gives CAWSVGDNQPQHF.

The genes are TRBV7-6 and TRBJ2-7; 8 bases align to TRBD1. Germline V gene sequence: CDR1 SGHVS, CDR2 FNYEAQ. Trimming took 5 bases from V and 4 from J; bases not matched to a gene: 4. CDR3 length: 13 amino acids. The CDR3 loop is CASSHDRGYEQYF. In DNA, the CDR3 is TGTGCCAGCAGCCATGACAGGGGTTACGAGCAGTACTTC.

J is TRBJ2-5 and V is TRBV21-1; TRBD2 is the table's D call, not checked against the DNA. TRBV21-1 represents a pseudogene. The CDR3 has 16 amino acids. CDR3 residues: CAGEGVGGINQETQYF. The CDR3 nucleotides read TGTGCCGGGGAGGGCGTGGGAGGGATAAACCAAGAGACCCAGTACTTC.

This clone was observed a single time. CDR3 sequence reads: CASSASSGTGGARDTQYF. The DNA for the CDR3 is TGCGCCAGCAGCGCGTCGTCCGGGACAGGGGGCGCGAGAGATACGCAGTATTTT. The V and J genes are TRBV5-1 and TRBJ2-3, with 12 bases aligning to TRBD1. Looked up from germline, CDR1 is SGHRS and CDR2 is YFSETQ. V shed 4 bases, J shed 5 bases, and the junction held 14 bases outside the gene matches. The CDR3 runs 18 residues. Combining the CDR3 with reference TRBV5-1 and TRBJ2-3 gives the whole variable domain KAGVTQTPRYLIKTRGQQVTLSCSPISGHRSVSWYQQTPGQGLQFLFEYFSETQRNKGNFPGRFSGRQFSNSRSEMNVSTLELGDSALYLCASSASSGTGGARDTQYFGPGTRLTVL.

This clone was counted only a few times. CDR3 residues: CASSPESKAQYF. In nucleotides, the CDR3 is TGCGCCAGCAGCCCCGAGAGTAAGGCCCAGTACTTC. The chain recombines TRBV5-1 with TRBJ2-5, with D unresolved. Germline CDR1 and CDR2: SGHRS and YFSETQ. V was shortened by 4 bases and J by 9 bases, with 13 bases between the two germline ends. This CDR3 is 12 amino acids long.

This rearrangement joins TRBV27 to TRBJ1-5, with D possibly matching TRBD1 (5 bases). Germline V gene lookup returns CDR1 MNHEY and CDR2 SMNVEV (reference sequence). The CDR3 consists of 12 residues. V was pared by 8 bases and J by 4 bases, with 9 bases between. The CDR3 here is CASGRGNQPQHF. The CDR3 DNA reads as TGTGCCAGCGGGCGGGGGAATCAGCCCCAGCATTTT.

The chain combines TRBV6-5 with TRBJ2-5; a weak D match, TRBD2 (6 bases). The tail of the sequence fits TRBJ2-7 better, so the J call may be wrong. Germline V gene lookup returns CDR1 MNHEY and CDR2 SVGAGI. The CDR3 sequence is 14 residues long. The CDR3 nucleotides are TGTGCCAGCAGTTACGTTGGGGGACTGTACGAGCAGTACTTC. Its translation is CASSYVGGLYEQYF.

The V call is TRBV6-1, the J call TRBJ2-5; tentatively, D is TRBD1 or TRBD2 (6 bases each). The CDR3 has 15 residues. Germline loops: CDR1 MNHNS, CDR2 SASEGT. V gave up 3 bases and J gave up 5 bases, with 16 bases separating them. The CDR3 region is CASSDIPGAWETQYF. In DNA form, the CDR3 reads TGTGCCAGCAGTGATATCCCGGGGGCCTGGGAGACCCAGTACTTC.

This clone has only a few counts. This rearrangement joins TRBV10-3 to TRBJ2-7, with D uncertain. Trimming took 6 bases from V and 0 from J, leaving 6 bases between them. The CDR3 runs to 12 residues. The V gene's germline CDR1 is ENHRY and CDR2 SYGVKD. CDR3 amino acids: CAISSSSYEQYF. The DNA of the CDR3 is TGTGCCATCAGCTCAAGCTCCTACGAGCAGTACTTC.

The rearrangement links TRBV5-4 to TRBJ2-5; TRBD1 aligns across 9 bases. The assigned J gene may be wrong: the sequence end matches TRBJ2-7 better. This CDR3 region has 14 residues. The germline V gene has CDR1 SGHNT and CDR2 YYREEE (reference sequence). DNA for the CDR3: TGTGCCAGCAGCTCGGACAGGGGATTCTACGAGCAGTACTTC. Protein sequence: CASSSDRGFYEQYF.

By its share, this clone is medium-sized. The rearrangement joins TRBV15 to TRBJ1-5; TRBD1 agrees at 7 bases. J lost 1 base, V lost 5 bases, and 8 bases had no gene match. This CDR3 is built from 16 residues. Germline V gene lookup returns CDR1 LNHNV and CDR2 YYDKDF (reference sequence). The CDR3 loop is CATSPRDRASNQPQHF. The CDR3 DNA reads TGTGCCACCAGCCCTAGGGACAGAGCCAGCAATCAGCCCCAGCATTTT. Full variable domain (outside the CDR3, taken from reference TRBV15 and TRBJ1-5): DAMVIQNPRYQVTQFGKPVTLSCSQTLNHNVMYWYQQKSSQAPKLLFHYYDKDFNNEADTPDNFQSRRPNTSFCFLDIRSPGLGDTAMYLCATSPRDRASNQPQHFGDGTRLSIL.

This rearrangement joins TRBV4-3 to TRBJ2-7, with no clear D. The length of the CDR3 is 13 residues. Germline loops: CDR1 LGHNA, CDR2 YSLEER. The V end lost 3 bases, the J end lost 6 bases, and 12 bases lay between the germline ends. CDR3 nucleotide sequence: TGCGCCAGCAGCCAGGACGTTCGGTTCGAGCAGTACTTC. Translation: CASSQDVRFEQYF.

This clone was detected once. This chain joins TRBV30 and TRBJ2-1; D gene unclear. This CDR3 region has 14 residues. The V gene lost 8 bases and the J gene lost 0 bases, with 14 bases spanning the gap. From germline, CDR1 is GTSNPN and CDR2 SVGIG (reference sequence). CDR3: CAPPRISSYNEQFF. In DNA, the CDR3 is TGTGCCCCCCCACGAATTAGCTCCTACAATGAGCAGTTCTTC.

The rearrangement uses TRBV18 and TRBJ1-1; D is perhaps TRBD1 (5 bases). Trimming removed 3 bases from V and 4 bases from J, with 9 bases in between. Germline values: CDR1 KGHSH, CDR2 LQKENI. The CDR3 spans 13 residues. This CDR3 reads CASSPGGSTEAFF. The CDR3 bases are TGTGCCAGCTCACCCGGGGGGAGCACTGAAGCTTTCTTT.

In its sample, this clone is medium-sized. The J gene is TRBJ2-7, the V gene TRBV13; 13 bases map to TRBD2. CDR3 size: 15 residues. Per the germline V gene, CDR1 is PRHDT and CDR2 is FYEKMQ (reference sequence). Unmatched junction bases numbered 2, after V lost 0 bases and J lost 6 bases. The chain's CDR3 is CASSLGLAGGPEQYF. The CDR3 DNA is TGTGCCAGCAGCTTAGGACTAGCGGGAGGGCCCGAGCAGTACTTC.

The rearrangement joins TRBV15 to TRBJ2-7, with 9 positions matching TRBD1. The CDR3 sequence is 16 residues long. V was pared by 4 bases and J by 6 bases, with 13 bases of the junction left unmatched. Germline lookup yields CDR1 LNHNV and CDR2 YYDKDF (reference sequence). The CDR3 DNA reads TGTGCCACCAGCACTTTTCTCGGGGACAGGGTTGCCGAGCAGTACTTC. Translating gives CATSTFLGDRVAEQYF.

The chain combines TRBV7-9 with TRBJ2-6, with TRBD1 matching over 11 bases. The germline V gene encodes CDR1 SEHNR and CDR2 FQNEAQ (reference sequence). With 8 bases clipped from V and 1 base from J, the junction kept 10 bases outside the gene matches. The CDR3 is 18 amino acids. CDR3 sequence: CASSGGGQGASGANVLTF. In nucleotides, the CDR3 is TGTGCCAGCTCCGGAGGCGGACAGGGGGCTTCTGGGGCCAACGTCCTGACTTTC. Full variable domain (rest looked up from reference TRBV7-9 and TRBJ2-6): DTGVSQNPRHKITKRGQNVTFRCDPISEHNRLYWYRQTLGQGPEFLTYFQNEAQLEKSRLLSDRFSAERPKGSFSTLEIQRTEQGDSAMYLCASSGGGQGASGANVLTFGAGSRLTVL.

The genes are TRBV12-5 and TRBJ2-1, with D tentatively TRBD1 (5 bases). In germline, CDR1 is LGHNT, CDR2 FRNRAP. Trimming took 7 bases from V and 3 from J, leaving 13 bases between them. The CDR3 is made up of 14 amino acids. The CDR3 region has the DNA TGTGCTAGTGCCAGGGCAGGTAACTACAATGAGCAGTTCTTC. Translating it yields CASARAGNYNEQFF.

The V and J genes are TRBV4-1 and TRBJ2-2; tentative D call: TRBD2 (6 bases). Germline CDR1 is MGHRA and CDR2 is YSYEKL. V shed 6 bases and J shed 1 base, with 12 bases lying between them. The CDR3 is 15 amino acids. The DNA for the CDR3 is TGCGCCAGCAGGTCGGGACTCATGAACACCGGGGAGCTGTTTTTT. Amino acids: CASRSGLMNTGELFF.

The rearrangement uses TRBV14 and TRBJ2-3, with 8 bases fitting TRBD2. Looked up from germline, CDR1 is SGHDN and CDR2 is FVKESK. CDR3 length: 16 amino acids. V was clipped by 0 bases and J by 5 bases; unmatched bases: 7. The CDR3 nucleotides are TGTGCCAGCAGCCAAGAGAAACTAGCGGACCGAGATACGCAGTATTTT. Residues: CASSQEKLADRDTQYF. The variable domain in full, completed from reference TRBV14 and TRBJ2-3, reads EAGVTQFPSHSVIEKGQTVTLRCDPISGHDNLYWYRRVMGKEIKFLLHFVKESKQDESGMPNNRFLAERTGGTYSTLKVQPAELEDSGVYFCASSQEKLADRDTQYFGPGTRLTVL.

The chain combines TRBV5-6 with TRBJ2-7, with D perhaps given as TRBD1 or TRBD2 (6 bases each). The germline V and J ends were trimmed by 1 base and 2 bases, with 10 bases remaining between them. The CDR3 is 14 amino acids. From germline, CDR1 is SGHDT and CDR2 YYEEEE. Here the CDR3 reads CASSLWGAPYEQYF. Written as DNA, the CDR3 is TGTGCCAGCAGCTTGTGGGGGGCACCCTACGAGCAGTACTTC.

The V call is TRBV28, the J call TRBJ2-4; 9 positions match TRBD1. This CDR3 comprises 16 residues. Germline V gene data show CDR1 as MDHEN and CDR2 as SYDVKM. The junction had 6 bases not matched to a gene; V was cut back by 4 bases and J by 2 bases. The CDR3: CASSSTGGTSKNIQYF. The CDR3 bases are TGTGCCAGCAGTTCCACAGGGGGCACGTCCAAAAACATTCAGTACTTC.

This clone has a single count. J is TRBJ2-7 and V is TRBV2; 9 positions agree with TRBD1. V lost 7 bases and J lost 2; bases outside the gene matches: 9. CDR1 is SNHLY and CDR2 is FYNNEI in the germline V gene. CDR3 length: 15 residues. The DNA of the CDR3 is TGTGCCAGCACCTATCGGGACAGGGTACCCTACGAGCAGTACTTC. Amino acid sequence: CASTYRDRVPYEQYF. The full variable domain, its missing parts supplied by reference TRBV2 and TRBJ2-7, is EPEVTQTPSHQVTQMGQEVILRCVPISNHLYFYWYRQILGQKVEFLVSFYNNEISEKSEIFDDQFSVERPDGSNFTLKIRSTKLEDSAMYFCASTYRDRVPYEQYFGPGTRLTVT.

The chain couples TRBV6-5 to TRBJ2-5; TRBD1 aligns across 9 bases. This CDR3 spans 15 amino acids. Germline CDR1 and CDR2: MNHEY and SVGAGI. The junction had 6 bases not matched to a gene; V was cut back by 2 bases and J by 5 bases. CDR3 DNA sequence: TGTGCCAGCAGTTACGAGGGACAGGGAAGGGAGACCCAGTACTTC. Translated, it gives CASSYEGQGRETQYF.

This clone appeared a single time. V is TRBV6-1 and J is TRBJ2-7; TRBD1 is a possible D gene (7 bases). V was trimmed by 4 bases and J by 0 bases, leaving 16 bases between them. Germline V gene sequence: CDR1 MNHNS, CDR2 SASEGT. The CDR3 length is 16 residues. CDR3 DNA: TGTGCCAGCAGTGCCAAGGAGGGACAGCTCTCCTACGAGCAGTACTTC. This encodes CASSAKEGQLSYEQYF.

The CDR3 region is CASISPTDTQYF. The DNA of the CDR3 is TGTGCCAGCATCTCACCTACCGATACGCAGTATTTT. The genes are TRBV6-5 and TRBJ2-3, with unresolved D. CDR1 is MNHEY and CDR2 is SVGAGI in the germline V gene. The CDR3 sequence is 12 residues long. The V end was cut by 7 bases, the J end by 6 bases, with 11 bases between.

This chain connects TRBV5-1 to TRBJ2-1; TRBD1 aligns across 7 bases. V shed 2 bases, J shed 2 bases, and the junction held 1 base outside the gene matches. CDR3 length equals 14 residues. CDR1 is SGHRS, CDR2 YFSETQ, per germline. CDR3 loop: CASSFDRAYNEQFF. Here the CDR3 DNA reads TGCGCCAGCAGCTTTGACAGGGCCTACAATGAGCAGTTCTTC.

This chain connects TRBV29-1 to TRBJ2-5, with D possibly matching TRBD1 (5 bases). Trimming took 4 bases from V and 5 from J, leaving 11 bases between them. This CDR3 is built from 12 residues. Looked up from germline, CDR1 is SQVTM and CDR2 is ANQGSEA. The CDR3 sequence: CSVVSGFETQYF. In DNA form, the CDR3 reads TGCAGCGTTGTTTCAGGGTTTGAGACCCAGTACTTC.

V and J are TRBV28 and TRBJ1-5; D possibly corresponds to TRBD1 (5 bases). The CDR3 runs 14 residues. Germline CDR1 and CDR2: MDHEN and SYDVKM. The ends were cut back, 6 bases at V and 6 bases at J, with 15 bases in the middle. Here the CDR3 reads CASSFSRGAQPQHF. As DNA, the CDR3 is TGTGCCAGCAGCTTTAGTAGGGGCGCTCAGCCCCAGCATTTT.

The chain carries TRBV6-6 and TRBJ2-5; no definite D call. CDR3 length: 13 residues. V was shortened by 2 bases and J by 0 bases, with 4 bases between the two germline ends. Germline assignment: CDR1 MNHNY and CDR2 SVGAGI (reference sequence). DNA of the CDR3: TGTGCCAGCAGTTACGACTACCAAGAGACCCAGTACTTC. Its protein product is CASSYDYQETQYF.